The text below deals with one T cell receptor beta chain. Its antigen is undetermined. Unique molecular identifiers tagged individual cDNA molecules. Using its own MiXCR run on the 5' RACE reads, TCRdb lists one record per CDR3 protein. The sample has 100,000 to 150,000 distinct CDR3 sequences; about 16% are singletons. The CDR3 is made up of 16 amino acids. The V and J ends lost 5 bases and 4 bases, in that order; junction bases with no gene match: 12. Germline V gene lookup returns CDR1 SEHNR and CDR2 FQNEAQ (reference sequence). This specimen belongs to a study of early T cells in non-severe SARS-CoV-2 infection. Study-wide background: Sequencing was performed on bulk RNA from unsorted whole blood, leaving chains unpaired. Study-wide results and caveats: VDJdb-based matching was biased toward anti-spike CD8 responses and missed private and CD4 specificities.

The sample taken for sequencing was whole blood. The origin of this receptor is an adult who was a healthcare worker with PCR-confirmed SARS-CoV-2 infection or an uninfected control (not recorded which). This chain connects TRBV7-9 to TRBJ2-5, with TRBD2 matching 8 bases. The CDR3 is CASSLLPGLGGETQYF. The CDR3 DNA reads as TGTGCCAGCAGCCTGCTTCCGGGACTAGGTGGAGAGACCCAGTACTTC.